These 5 T cell receptor beta chains share one sample of origin, sequenced in a study of long-term antiretroviral therapy in people with HIV. Assay version v3.0 of immunoSEQ was used, and it was run at survey level. TCRdb keeps only in-frame clones here, not all; method: immunoSEQ multiplex PCR. This table has just under 20,000 clones, 76% appearing once. The sequences come from unsorted PBMCs, collected 0.5 years before starting antiretroviral therapy. The receptors come from a man aged 18 to 29 with HIV.

This clone has more than one count but fewer than ten. The chain carries TRBV28 and TRBJ1-5, with 9 positions matching TRBD1. The CDR3 runs 19 residues. Germline V gene sequence: CDR1 MDHEN, CDR2 SYDVKM. V shed 1 base, J shed 4 bases, and the junction held 14 bases outside the gene matches. The CDR3 loop reads CASSLSQTGGPGQNQPQHF. The CDR3 bases are TGTGCCAGCAGTTTATCTCAAACAGGGGGCCCCGGCCAAAATCAGCCCCAGCATTTT.

The chain links TRBV5-6 to TRBJ2-1; D gene uncertain. The germline V and J ends were trimmed by 0 bases and 9 bases, with 19 bases remaining between them. Germline-derived CDR1 and CDR2 are SGHDT and YYEEEE. This CDR3 region has 16 residues. The chain's CDR3 is CASSLVIPFHQVEQFF. The DNA for the CDR3 is TGTGCCAGCAGCTTGGTCATACCCTTCCATCAGGTTGAGCAGTTCTTC.

This chain joins TRBV18 and TRBJ2-7, with TRBD1 matching over 9 bases. The germline V gene has CDR1 KGHSH and CDR2 LQKENI. After removal of 1 base from V and 3 bases from J, the junction contained 4 bases not matched to a gene. CDR3 length equals 15 residues. The CDR3 region has the DNA TGTGCCAGCTCACCACTGGGGACAGGGAGCTACGAGCAGTACTTC. This sequence encodes CASSPLGTGSYEQYF.

The genes are TRBV19 and TRBJ1-1; D uncertain. Germline V gene sequence: CDR1 LNHDA, CDR2 SQIVND (reference sequence). Trimming took off 4 bases at V and 4 bases at J, with 10 bases between the two ends. This CDR3 has 13 residues. The CDR3 sequence: CASSTLGPTEAFF. DNA of the CDR3: TGTGCCAGTAGTACCCTAGGGCCCACTGAAGCTTTCTTT. Full variable domain (rest looked up from reference TRBV19 and TRBJ1-1): DGGITQSPKYLFRKEGQNVTLSCEQNLNHDAMYWYRQDPGQGLRLIYYSQIVNDFQKGDIAEGYSVSREKKESFPLTVTSAQKNPTAFYLCASSTLGPTEAFFGQGTRLTVV.

This chain connects TRBV5-8 to TRBJ2-5; D not certain. The CDR3 has 15 residues. The V gene's germline CDR1 is SGHTS and CDR2 YDEGEE. Trimming left V 3 bases short and J 5 bases short, with 17 bases between. The CDR3 bases are TGTGCCAGCAGCTGGAGCGACAAACCGTGGGAGACCCAGTACTTC. It translates to CASSWSDKPWETQYF. Combining the CDR3 with reference TRBV5-8 and TRBJ2-5 gives the whole variable domain EAGVTQSPTHLIKTRGQQATLRCSPISGHTSVYWYQQALGLGLQFLLWYDEGEERNRGNFPPRFSGRQFPNYSSELNVNALELEDSALYLCASSWSDKPWETQYFGPGTRLLVL.